These 8 T cell receptor beta chains originate from one sample sequenced in a study of PD-L1 blockade in urothelial cancer. TCRdb's table, derived via immunoSEQ multiplex PCR, lists solely in-frame clones and lacks some. The sample gives more than 85,000 clones, around 87% of which show up once; roughly 2% is in the top ten. Documented time point: pretreatment peripheral blood. This specimen consisted of PBMCs, obtained around atezolizumab (anti-PD-L1) treatment. Source of these receptors: a man between 60 and 70 years old with urothelial cancer.

This clone was seen only once. This chain joins TRBV7-6 and TRBJ2-5, with 13 nucleotides matching TRBD2. The CDR3 has 15 amino acids. With V trimmed by 1 base and J by 5 bases, 1 base remained unmatched. Germline V gene data show CDR1 as SGHVS and CDR2 as FNYEAQ. The CDR3 protein is CASSLELAGGETQYF. The CDR3 DNA reads TGTGCCAGCAGCTTAGAACTAGCGGGAGGGGAGACCCAGTACTTC.

In this sample, this clone turned up a few times. The V call is TRBV19, the J call TRBJ1-5; 7 nucleotides match TRBD1. Germline loops: CDR1 LNHDA, CDR2 SQIVND (reference sequence). This CDR3 region has 15 residues. V lost 4 bases and J lost 6; bases outside the gene matches: 9. The DNA of the CDR3 is TGTGCCAGTAGTACGACAGGGATTGAGGGTCAGCCCCAGCATTTT. This encodes CASSTTGIEGQPQHF. Full variable domain (missing parts from reference TRBV19 and TRBJ1-5): DGGITQSPKYLFRKEGQNVTLSCEQNLNHDAMYWYRQDPGQGLRLIYYSQIVNDFQKGDIAEGYSVSREKKESFPLTVTSAQKNPTAFYLCASSTTGIEGQPQHFGDGTRLSIL.

The V and J genes are TRBV5-4 and TRBJ2-5; D is ambiguous. Germline loops: CDR1 SGHNT, CDR2 YYREEE (reference sequence). This CDR3 region has 13 residues. V dropped 0 bases and J dropped 9 bases, with 12 bases sitting between them. CDR3 residues: CASSLDPPTAQYF. The DNA for the CDR3 is TGTGCCAGCAGCTTGGACCCACCCACTGCCCAGTACTTC.

This clone was seen just once. The chain joins TRBV6-6 to TRBJ2-1; possible D gene TRBD2, 6 bases. The length of the CDR3 is 13 residues. Germline lookup yields CDR1 MNHNY and CDR2 SVGAGI (reference sequence). V lost 2 bases, J lost 8 bases, and 10 bases lay in between. The CDR3 DNA follows: TGTGCCAGCAGTTACGTACCGGGGGATGAGCAGTTCTTC. Translating gives CASSYVPGDEQFF.

The chain uses TRBV6-5 and TRBJ2-7; D is unclear. CDR3 size: 15 residues. The germline gives CDR1 MNHEY, CDR2 SVGAGI. Trimming pared 6 bases from V and 3 bases from J, leaving 18 bases between. CDR3 residues: CASRAGWAPDYEQYF. The CDR3, as DNA: TGTGCCAGCAGGGCAGGCTGGGCACCCGACTACGAGCAGTACTTC.

The chain recombines TRBV6-1 with TRBJ2-7; TRBD2 aligns across 9 bases. Per germline, CDR1 MNHNS and CDR2 SASEGT. V dropped 7 bases and J dropped 3; count of bases not matched to a gene: 4. The CDR3 loop spans 13 amino acids. CDR3 sequence reads: CASKLAGDYEQYF. CDR3 in DNA: TGTGCCAGCAAGTTAGCGGGGGACTACGAGCAGTACTTC.

The chain is built from TRBV6-5 and TRBJ2-1; 8 nucleotides match TRBD2. This CDR3 has 16 amino acids. Germline V CDR1 and CDR2: MNHEY, SVGAGI. The trim removed 4 bases at V and 4 bases at J, leaving 9 bases unmatched. The CDR3 protein is CASSSLNSGEYNEQFF. CDR3 nucleotides: TGTGCCAGCAGTTCTTTGAATAGCGGGGAATACAATGAGCAGTTCTTC.

This chain joins TRBV27 and TRBJ1-2; a possible D gene is TRBD1 (5 bases). Germline CDR1 reads MNHEY; CDR2 reads SMNVEV (reference sequence). The V end lost 7 bases, the J end lost 8 bases, and 14 bases lay between the germline ends. The CDR3 runs to 12 residues. The CDR3 loop is CASTGDFHGYTF. For the CDR3, the DNA is TGTGCCAGCACCGGGGACTTCCACGGCTACACCTTC.